This is a list of T cell receptor beta chains from one sample in a study of blood T cell repertoires in COVID-19. Assay: immunoSEQ multiplex PCR; the TCRdb copy retains only in-frame clones and omits some. The profile shows about 400,000 clones, 87% of them singletons. The sequenced sample consisted of PBMCs or T cells enriched from blood (not recorded which). Source of these receptors: a woman in her late teens or twenties with acute COVID-19. The CDR3 runs from the conserved cysteine through the conserved F or W. A D gene is named only where the DNA matches it firmly. Clone sizes are given selectively: once, few, many, or a class where the clone is expanded.

d_call	j_call	v_call	clone_size	cdr3_nt	cdr3_aa
TRBD2	TRBJ2-7	TRBV28	once	TGTGCCAGCACTCGCGGGAGTCTCTACGAGCAGTACTTC	CASTRGSLYEQYF
TRBD1	TRBJ2-1	TRBV11-2	NA	TGTGCCAGCAGCTTCGTACAGGGGGATGAGCAGTTCTTC	CASSFVQGDEQFF
TRBD1	TRBJ1-5	TRBV7-2	NA	TGTGCCAGCAGCTTAGCGACAGGGGGTAGCAATCAGCCCCAGCATTTT	CASSLATGGSNQPQHF
TRBD1	TRBJ2-7	TRBV9	NA	TGTGCCAGCAGCGGGGACAGCTACGAGCAGTACTTC	CASSGDSYEQYF
NA	TRBJ1-1	TRBV4-3	NA	TGCGCCAGCAGCCAAGAAAGGGGAACAGGCCCCGAAGTAGCTTTCTTT	CASSQERGTGPEVAFF
TRBD1	TRBJ2-1	TRBV29-1	NA	TGCAGCGTTGGACGGACAGGGGACAATGAGCAGTTCTTC	CSVGRTGDNEQFF
TRBD1	TRBJ1-3	TRBV15	NA	TGTGCCACCAGCAGAGAGACAGGGGGGGAAAACACCATATATTTT	CATSRETGGENTIYF
NA	TRBJ2-1	TRBV11-2	NA	TGTGCCAGCAGCCCCCAGGGTGAGCAGTTCTTC	CASSPQGEQFF
NA	TRBJ2-7	TRBV20-1	few	TGCAGTGCTAGTCTTCGTTTAAACGCCTCGGGAGCAATTCCCTACGAGCAGTACTTC	CSASLRLNASGAIPYEQYF
TRBD1	TRBJ2-6	TRBV7-3	NA	TGTGCCAGCAGCTTCCGGGACAGGGAGCCTGGGGCCAACGTCCTGACTTTC	CASSFRDREPGANVLTF
TRBD1	TRBJ1-2	TRBV24-1	once	TGTGCCACGACGCCCGGACAGGAGGGCTATGGCTACACCTTC	CATTPGQEGYGYTF
NA	TRBJ1-2	TRBV6-6	NA	TGTGCCAGCAGCCACAGGGACGCCTATGGCTACACCTTC	CASSHRDAYGYTF
TRBD1	TRBJ1-2	TRBV2	few	TGTGCCTGCAGCCGGGACAGGGGGAGAGGGAACTATGGCTACACCTTC	CACSRDRGRGNYGYTF
NA	TRBJ1-3	TRBV7-8	NA	TGTGCCAGCAGCCAAAAGTCGACAGGAACCTCTGGAAACACCATATATTTT	CASSQKSTGTSGNTIYF
TRBD1	TRBJ2-7	TRBV7-6	NA	TGTGCCAGCAGCCAGACAGGGGGTAATTACGAGCAGTACTTC	CASSQTGGNYEQYF
TRBD1	TRBJ1-2	TRBV5-6	NA	TGTGCCAGCAGCTTGGACAGGGGGGATGGCTACACCTTC	CASSLDRGDGYTF